This TCR beta chain was recovered during a study of T-cell reconstitution after alpha-beta-depleted transplantation in children. Germline lookup yields CDR1 SQVTM and CDR2 ANQGSEA. The CDR3 length is 12 residues. V shed 6 bases and J shed 4 bases, with 10 bases lying between them. Preparation of the TCRbeta library was carried out with unique molecular identifiers. One entry per CDR3 protein results from TCRdb running MiXCR on the PCR reads. Here the sample spans about 610,000 distinct CDR3 sequences, over 9.5% being singletons. The sample holds a few counts of this clonotype. The chain employs TRBV29-1 and TRBJ2-1; the D is unclear. The source was PBMCs from the stem cell graft donor, collected from the stem cell graft. The clonotype was recovered from a human donor who donated a stem cell graft to a child with acute myeloid leukemia. The CDR3 coding sequence is TGCAGCGTCGGCGAAGGTTACAATGAGCAGTTCTTC. This translates into CSVGEGYNEQFF.